The 26 T cell receptor beta chains given below trace back to one sample, sequenced in a study of OX40 agonist ivuxolimab in advanced cancers. Some clones are missing from TCRdb's copy, which holds only in-frame ones; the method was immunoSEQ multiplex PCR. The sample consists of 50,000 or so clones, less than 90% of them appearing once. The specimen comprised CD4+ or CD8+ T cells sorted from blood, sampled in a trial of the OX40 agonist ivuxolimab. Receptor source: an adult with an advanced solid tumor such as melanoma, head and neck, liver or kidney cancer.

The chain is built from TRBV7-6 and TRBJ1-1; D is ambiguous. V was trimmed by 0 bases and J by 5 bases, leaving 13 bases between them. This CDR3 region has 15 residues. Germline V gives CDR1 SGHVS, CDR2 FNYEAQ. The CDR3 region has the DNA TGTGCCAGCAGCTTAGCGGGGATTAGGGAGACTGAAGCTTTCTTT. Its protein product is CASSLAGIRETEAFF.

The chain combines TRBV14 with TRBJ2-7, with D maybe TRBD2 (6 bases). Trimming cost V 2 bases and J 6 bases, with 11 bases left between them. Germline loops: CDR1 SGHDN, CDR2 FVKESK. The length of the CDR3 is 13 residues. CDR3 region: CASSQYMEGEQYF. CDR3 DNA sequence: TGTGCCAGCAGCCAATATATGGAGGGCGAGCAGTACTTC. Looking up the rest from reference TRBV14 and TRBJ2-7 gives the full variable domain: EAGVTQFPSHSVIEKGQTVTLRCDPISGHDNLYWYRRVMGKEIKFLLHFVKESKQDESGMPNNRFLAERTGGTYSTLKVQPAELEDSGVYFCASSQYMEGEQYFGPGTRLTVT.

V usage is TRBV11-2 and J usage is TRBJ1-2, with D possibly TRBD1 on 5 matching bases. Germline V lookup: CDR1 SGHAT, CDR2 FQNNGV. Trimming left V 4 bases short and J 0 bases short, with 18 bases between. CDR3 size: 17 residues. The CDR3 DNA sequence: TGTGCCAGCAGCTCGTTGACAGATTCCTCAGCTAACTATGGCTACACCTTC. Its protein product is CASSSLTDSSANYGYTF.

V usage is TRBV29-1 and J usage is TRBJ2-3, with 12 bases lining up with TRBD2. CDR1 and CDR2 (germline): SQVTM, ANQGSEA. V was clipped by 7 bases and J by 2 bases; unmatched bases: 4. This CDR3 comprises 14 residues. In DNA form, the CDR3 reads TGCAGCGCTGGACTAGCGGGGCTCACAGATACGCAGTATTTT. It is translated as CSAGLAGLTDTQYF.

The chain has TRBV11-2 and TRBJ1-6; perhaps TRBD1 as D (6 bases). The germline CDR1 and CDR2 sequences are SGHAT and FQNNGV. V lost 3 bases and J lost 10, with 19 bases in between. The CDR3 extends over 16 amino acids. DNA of the CDR3: TGTGCCAGCAGCTTCCCGGGAGGGGACATGGGATCACCCCTCCACTTT. This translates into CASSFPGGDMGSPLHF.

This clone was recorded once. This chain links TRBV5-4 with TRBJ2-3; TRBD2 agrees at 7 bases. CDR1 and CDR2 from the germline V gene are SGHNT and YYREEE (reference sequence). V was pared by 2 bases and J by 2 bases, with 5 bases of the junction left unmatched. This CDR3 spans 15 amino acids. The CDR3: CASSLGGGSTDTQYF. Here the CDR3 DNA reads TGTGCCAGCAGCTTAGGCGGGGGTTCCACAGATACGCAGTATTTT. Using reference TRBV5-4 and TRBJ2-3 for the parts outside the CDR3, the full variable domain is ETGVTQSPTHLIKTRGQQVTLRCSSQSGHNTVSWYQQALGQGPQFIFQYYREEENGRGNFPPRFSGLQFPNYSSELNVNALELDDSALYLCASSLGGGSTDTQYFGPGTRLTVL.

Only one count was recorded for this clone. The CDR3 does not end in the conserved phenylalanine or tryptophan, so this is likely a read error. The limits of the CDR3 on the DNA are not certain, so only TCRdb's listed CDR3 is given. The rearrangement joins TRBV5-5 to TRBJ1-3. Germline values: CDR1 SGHKS, CDR2 YYEKEE (reference sequence). The CDR3 has 13 amino acids, counting both end residues. The CDR3 here is CASSPHQQGGPYY.

The rearrangement uses TRBV18 and TRBJ1-2, with 7 positions matching TRBD1. V shed 3 bases, J shed 3 bases, and the junction held 13 bases outside the gene matches. The CDR3 runs to 17 residues. From germline, CDR1 is KGHSH and CDR2 LQKENI. CDR3 loop: CASSPQATGHGDYGYTF. As DNA, the CDR3 is TGTGCCAGCTCACCCCAGGCGACAGGGCACGGAGACTATGGCTACACCTTC.

The chain couples TRBV10-3 to TRBJ1-4; 8 bases are a match to TRBD1. In germline, CDR1 is ENHRY, CDR2 SYGVKD. The ends lost 3 bases at V and 10 bases at J; junction bases unmatched: 7. The CDR3 is 14 amino acids. This CDR3 reads CAISDGQGRGKLFF. The CDR3 nucleotides read TGTGCCATCAGTGATGGACAGGGCAGGGGAAAACTGTTTTTT.

CDR3 in amino acids: CAAGADEKLFF. CDR3 bases: TGTGCTGCGGGGGCCGATGAAAAACTGTTTTTT. The chain combines TRBV6-1 with TRBJ1-4, with D perhaps TRBD1 (6 bases). Germline V gives CDR1 MNHNS, CDR2 SASEGT. The CDR3 runs 11 residues.

The gene calls are TRBV6-1 and TRBJ2-3; D is unclear. Germline CDR1 reads MNHNS; CDR2 reads SASEGT. This CDR3 spans 14 amino acids. The germline V and J ends were trimmed by 8 bases and 2 bases, with 14 bases remaining between them. CDR3 sequence (DNA): TGTGCCAGCGCGGTCTATCCCTTCACAGATACGCAGTATTTT. Protein: CASAVYPFTDTQYF.

V gene TRBV18 combines with J gene TRBJ2-1; possible D gene TRBD1, 6 bases. Trimming shortened V by 3 bases and J by 9 bases, and 18 bases separated the two germline ends. Germline assignment: CDR1 KGHSH and CDR2 LQKENI. This CDR3 is 15 amino acids long. The CDR3 DNA is TGTGCCAGCTCACCTTCGACAGGTAGCAGTGCTGAGCAGTTCTTC. Amino acids: CASSPSTGSSAEQFF.

This chain links TRBV27 with TRBJ2-7; D is uncertain. Germline V gene sequence: CDR1 MNHEY, CDR2 SMNVEV (reference sequence). There are 13 residues in the CDR3. Trimming stripped 0 bases from V and 1 base from J, with 4 bases between. The CDR3 coding sequence is TGTGCCAGCAGTTTATCAGGGTCCTACGAGCAGTACTTC. Protein sequence: CASSLSGSYEQYF.

This rearrangement joins TRBV5-1 to TRBJ1-2, with 12 bases identical to TRBD1. Germline-derived CDR1 and CDR2 are SGHRS and YFSETQ. V lost 3 bases to trimming and J lost 8 bases; unmatched junction nucleotides: 8. This CDR3 comprises 15 residues. CDR3 nucleotide sequence: TGCGCCAGCAGCTCACCCGGGACAGGGGGCCGGGGCTACACCTTC. Its protein product is CASSSPGTGGRGYTF.

This chain connects TRBV7-9 to TRBJ2-1; possibly TRBD1 for D (6 bases). The germline gives CDR1 SEHNR, CDR2 FQNEAQ (reference sequence). Trimming removed 4 bases at V and 10 bases at J, with 11 bases between. CDR3 length: 12 residues. CDR3 region: CASSSQGWEQFF. DNA of the CDR3: TGTGCCAGCAGCTCACAGGGCTGGGAGCAGTTCTTC.

This chain uses TRBV5-4 with TRBJ2-7, with 8 bases fitting TRBD1. CDR1 and CDR2 from the germline V gene are SGHNT and YYREEE (reference sequence). CDR3 length: 15 amino acids. Unmatched junction bases numbered 8, after V lost 4 bases and J lost 2 bases. The CDR3 bases are TGTGCCAGCAGCCGCGGGACAGGCAAAACCTACGAGCAGTACTTC. Protein: CASSRGTGKTYEQYF.

J is TRBJ2-1 and V is TRBV5-1; TRBD2 might be the D (7 bases). This CDR3 has 14 amino acids. V was clipped by 6 bases and J by 4 bases, with 14 bases between them. Per the germline V gene, CDR1 is SGHRS and CDR2 is YFSETQ. Written as DNA, the CDR3 is TGCGCCAGCAAAGAGGGGGGGCAATACAATGAGCAGTTCTTC. Protein product: CASKEGGQYNEQFF.

The V and J genes are TRBV4-1 and TRBJ1-5, with TRBD1 matching over 9 bases. CDR1 is MGHRA, CDR2 YSYEKL, per germline. Losses at the gene ends were 2 bases for V and 0 bases for J; bases not matched to a gene: 8. This CDR3 comprises 18 residues. Here the CDR3 DNA reads TGCGCCAGCAGCCAACCTCCCAGGGGACAGGGTAGCAATCAGCCCCAGCATTTT. Amino acids: CASSQPPRGQGSNQPQHF.

This clone has a single count. The V and J genes are TRBV6-4 and TRBJ1-1; no clear D. CDR1 is MRHNA and CDR2 is SNTAGT in the germline V gene. Trimming stripped 6 bases from V and 0 bases from J, with 8 bases between. The CDR3 spans 13 residues. DNA for the CDR3: TGTGCCAGCAGATTACAAATGAACACTGAAGCTTTCTTT. This sequence encodes CASRLQMNTEAFF.

The chain couples TRBV5-6 to TRBJ2-7; TRBD1 matches at 8 bases. The germline gives CDR1 SGHDT, CDR2 YYEEEE. The CDR3 is 15 residues long. After removal of 0 bases from V and 6 bases from J, the junction contained 8 bases not matched to a gene. CDR3 in amino acids: CASSLELGQVGEQYF. DNA of the CDR3: TGTGCCAGCAGCTTGGAGTTGGGACAGGTGGGCGAGCAGTACTTC.

The rearrangement links TRBV19 to TRBJ1-4; 8 bases fit TRBD1. The CDR3 contains 14 residues. The germline V gene has CDR1 LNHDA and CDR2 SQIVND (reference sequence). V trimming: 5 bases; J trimming: 10 bases; junction bases outside the gene matches: 9. The CDR3 reads CASSVAQGQGKLFF. CDR3 nucleotide sequence: TGTGCCAGTAGTGTCGCCCAAGGACAGGGAAAACTGTTTTTT.

The V and J genes are TRBV10-3 and TRBJ2-5; D not resolved. CDR3 length equals 12 residues. V lost 0 bases and J lost 4, with 3 bases in between. CDR1 and CDR2 from the germline V gene are ENHRY and SYGVKD. CDR3 coding DNA: TGTGCCATCAGTGAGTCGGGAGAGACCCAGTACTTC. Amino acid sequence: CAISESGETQYF.

This clone was picked up a small number of times. The rearrangement links TRBV7-2 to TRBJ2-5, with D possibly called TRBD1 or TRBD2 (5 bases each). Germline CDR1 reads SGHTA; CDR2 reads FQGNSA. The CDR3 length is 15 residues. The V and J ends lost 3 bases and 4 bases respectively, with 15 bases between them. The CDR3 DNA follows: TGTGCCAGCAGCTTGGGGGACGCGGGCAGAGAGACCCAGTACTTC. Protein sequence: CASSLGDAGRETQYF.

This chain connects TRBV9 to TRBJ1-1, with D perhaps TRBD1 (5 bases). The CDR3 covers 13 residues. Trimming removed 7 bases from V and 2 bases from J, with 12 bases in between. Germline-derived CDR1 and CDR2 are SGDLS and YYNGEE. CDR3 in amino acids: CASSGAVNTEAFF. CDR3 nucleotides: TGTGCCAGCTCCGGGGCGGTAAACACTGAAGCTTTCTTT.

The chain combines TRBV5-1 with TRBJ1-5; TRBD1 matches 11 bases. The CDR3 is 15 residues long. With V trimmed by 0 bases and J by 6 bases, 2 bases remained unmatched. Germline CDR1 SGHRS, CDR2 YFSETQ. CDR3 sequence (DNA): TGCGCCAGCAGCTTGGAGGGGACAGGGGGTCAGCCCCAGCATTTT. This gives the protein CASSLEGTGGQPQHF.

V gene TRBV5-1 combines with J gene TRBJ2-7; 11 positions agree with TRBD1. Trimming at V came to 3 bases and at J to 3 bases, leaving 8 bases not matched to a gene. Germline V gene sequence: CDR1 SGHRS, CDR2 YFSETQ. The CDR3 runs to 16 residues. In nucleotides, the CDR3 is TGCGCCAGCAGCTGGAGGACAGGGGGCGCGAGCTACGAGCAGTACTTC. Encoded protein: CASSWRTGGASYEQYF.